The subject of this entry is one TCR beta chain. The sample belongs to a study of beta chain features in type 1 diabetes. Expressed TCRB transcripts were sequenced because the entire RNA isolate underwent reverse transcription. Sequencing used immunoSEQ multiplex PCR; TCRdb keeps in-frame clones, though not all of them. This table has approximately 110,000 clones, around 40% appearing once. V lost 1 base to trimming and J lost 6 bases; unmatched junction nucleotides: 5. CDR3 length equals 15 residues. Germline-derived CDR1 and CDR2 are LNHDA and SQIVND (reference sequence). The clonotype comes from a woman aged 18-29 years in good health. Specimen: stem cell memory CD4+ T cells from blood. The chain uses TRBV19 and TRBJ1-5, with 8 bases lining up with TRBD1. CDR3 sequence reads: CASSIVGTGRQPQHF. In DNA form, the CDR3 reads TGTGCCAGTAGTATAGTTGGGACAGGACGTCAGCCCCAGCATTTT.